The 11 T cell receptor beta chains below all came from one sample that was sequenced in a study of regulatory T cells in long-lasting Graves disease. Building of the TCR beta libraries involved iRepertoire HTBI primers and Arm-PCR of CDR3 regions. One entry per CDR3 protein results from TCRdb running MiXCR on the multiplex PCR reads. The table has roughly 500,000 distinct CDR3 sequences, approximately 12% seen once. The time point: newly diagnosed GD, antithyroid drugs for less than 3 months. Following extraction of RNA from PBMCs, that RNA was used to make the TCR library. These same records also appear under a second study, on T cells in Graves' hyperthyroidism and ophthalmopathy.

The starting material was peripheral blood mononuclear cells (PBMCs), obtained at new diagnosis, from a patient treated with antithyroid drugs. The receptors originated from a man aged 25 to 40 with Graves disease.

This clonotype was seen only a few times. The CDR3 ends on some other residue instead of the conserved phenylalanine or tryptophan, so this is likely a read error. This chain joins TRBV4-1 and TRBJ2-7; D unclear. The CDR3 covers 13 residues. Trimming left V 3 bases short and J 3 bases short, with 9 bases between. The V gene's germline CDR1 is MGHRA and CDR2 YSYEKL. The CDR3 loop reads CASSHPGLYEQYL. The CDR3 DNA is TGCGCCAGCAGCCACCCCGGGCTCTACGAGCAGTACCTC.

This chain links TRBV2 with TRBJ1-5; a weak D match, TRBD1 (6 bases). Germline CDR1 and CDR2: SNHLY and FYNNEI. Trimming took off 2 bases at V and 7 bases at J, with 12 bases between the two ends. This CDR3 region has 14 residues. The CDR3 reads CASSEYGGSQPQHF. Here the CDR3 DNA reads TGTGCCAGCAGTGAATACGGGGGCTCCCAGCCCCAGCATTTT. The full variable domain, in which reference TRBV2 and TRBJ1-5 provide the parts outside the CDR3, is EPEVTQTPSHQVTQMGQEVILRCVPISNHLYFYWYRQILGQKVEFLVSFYNNEISEKSEIFDDQFSVERPDGSNFTLKIRSTKLEDSAMYFCASSEYGGSQPQHFGDGTRLSIL.

This clonotype was observed many times. This rearrangement joins TRBV24-1 to TRBJ2-2, with 9 bases aligning to TRBD1. The CDR3 sequence is 16 residues long. CDR1 and CDR2 from the germline V gene are KGHDR and SFDVKD. Trimming removed 3 bases from V and 3 bases from J; junction bases left unmatched: 4. The CDR3, as DNA: TGTGCCACCAGTGATGGGGGGACAGGGCACACCGGGGAGCTGTTTTTT. Translated, it gives CATSDGGTGHTGELFF.

This clonotype was picked up one time. A much larger clone lies one base from this, so it may be a read error. V and J are TRBV20-1 and TRBJ2-1, with TRBD2 matching over 8 bases. CDR1 and CDR2 from the germline V gene are DFQATT and SNEGSKA (reference sequence). J was trimmed by 10 bases and V by 5 bases; bases with no gene match: 13. This CDR3 contains 14 residues. The CDR3 DNA reads as TGCAGTGCTCCGGGAGGGGCCTCCTACTACGAGCAGTTCTTC. Amino acid sequence: CSAPGGASYYEQFF.

This chain uses TRBV27 with TRBJ1-4, with TRBD1 matching 7 bases. The V and J ends lost 5 bases and 7 bases, in that order; junction bases with no gene match: 7. Germline V gives CDR1 MNHEY, CDR2 SMNVEV (reference sequence). The CDR3 extends over 14 amino acids. This chain's CDR3 is CASSRTGDREKLFF. The CDR3 DNA reads as TGTGCCAGCAGTCGGACAGGAGATCGTGAAAAACTGTTTTTT. Combining the CDR3 with reference TRBV27 and TRBJ1-4 gives the whole variable domain EAQVTQNPRYLITVTGKKLTVTCSQNMNHEYMSWYRQDPGLGLRQIYYSMNVEVTDKGDVPEGYKVSRKEKRNFPLILESPSPNQTSLYFCASSRTGDREKLFFGSGTQLSVL.

This clonotype was seen repeatedly, ten times or more. The CDR3 region is CAVLTGGNEQFF. Written as DNA, the CDR3 is TGTGCCGTCCTCACGGGAGGGAATGAGCAGTTCTTC. The chain links TRBV10-3 to TRBJ2-1, with 8 nucleotides matching TRBD2. V dropped 11 bases and J dropped 7; count of bases not matched to a gene: 7. Germline V lookup: CDR1 ENHRY, CDR2 SYGVKD. The CDR3 runs to 12 residues.

The chain joins TRBV5-1 to TRBJ2-1, with D possibly TRBD1 on 5 matching bases. The CDR3 is 13 amino acids. Germline V gene lookup returns CDR1 SGHRS and CDR2 YFSETQ. Trimming cost V 3 bases and J 8 bases, with 12 bases left between them. In DNA, the CDR3 is TGCGCCAGCAGCTCCCTAGGGGTCCATGAGCAGTTCTTC. Its protein product is CASSSLGVHEQFF.

This clonotype was found many times. V and J are TRBV7-9 and TRBJ2-1; 10 nucleotides agree with TRBD2. The CDR3 is made up of 14 amino acids. Per the germline V gene, CDR1 is SEHNR and CDR2 is FQNEAQ (reference sequence). V lost 7 bases and J lost 5; bases outside the gene matches: 5. The CDR3 loop reads CASTWTSGHNEQFF. CDR3 DNA sequence: TGTGCCAGCACCTGGACTAGCGGACACAATGAGCAGTTCTTC.

This clonotype was counted a few times. This chain joins TRBV7-9 and TRBJ1-3; TRBD1 aligns across 7 bases. CDR3 length: 18 amino acids. CDR1 SEHNR and CDR2 FQNEAQ come from the germline V gene (reference sequence). V gave up 5 bases and J gave up 11 bases; unmatched junction bases: 24. The CDR3 sequence is CASSPYRGQAGFSVSIYF. CDR3 bases: TGTGCCAGCAGCCCTTACCGTGGACAGGCTGGCTTCTCTGTCTCCATATATTTT. Complete variable domain (other parts from reference TRBV7-9 and TRBJ1-3): DTGVSQNPRHKITKRGQNVTFRCDPISEHNRLYWYRQTLGQGPEFLTYFQNEAQLEKSRLLSDRFSAERPKGSFSTLEIQRTEQGDSAMYLCASSPYRGQAGFSVSIYFGEGSWLTVV.

This clonotype was seen at least ten times. The chain employs TRBV2 and TRBJ2-3; unclear D gene. This CDR3 region has 15 residues. Germline values: CDR1 SNHLY, CDR2 FYNNEI. V was trimmed by 1 base and J by 1 base, leaving 9 bases between them. Written as DNA, the CDR3 is TGTGCCAGCAGTGAAGTTCGCGTTGGCACAGATACGCAGTATTTT. Translated: CASSEVRVGTDTQYF.

This clonotype showed up just a few times. This rearrangement joins TRBV20-1 to TRBJ2-7, with TRBD1 as a possible D gene (5 bases). This CDR3 region has 16 residues. Germline V CDR1 and CDR2: DFQATT, SNEGSKA (reference sequence). Trimming took 1 base from V and 3 from J, leaving 19 bases between them. CDR3 protein: CSARGARVDTLYEQYF. In DNA form, the CDR3 reads TGCAGTGCTAGAGGAGCTAGGGTGGACACCCTCTACGAGCAGTACTTC.